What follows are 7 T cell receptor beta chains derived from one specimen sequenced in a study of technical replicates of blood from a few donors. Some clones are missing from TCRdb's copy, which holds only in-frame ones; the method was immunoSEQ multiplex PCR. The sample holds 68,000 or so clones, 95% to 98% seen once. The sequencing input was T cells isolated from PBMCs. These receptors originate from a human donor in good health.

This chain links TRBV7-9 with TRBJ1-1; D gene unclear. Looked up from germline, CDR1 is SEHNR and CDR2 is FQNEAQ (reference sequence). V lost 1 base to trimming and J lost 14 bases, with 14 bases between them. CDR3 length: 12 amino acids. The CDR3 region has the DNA TGTGCCAGCAGCTTAGAGCCACCACTCCTGTTCTTT. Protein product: CASSLEPPLLFF.

The chain's CDR3 is CASSYPGQGLYEQYF. CDR3 in DNA: TGTGCCAGCAGTTACCCGGGACAGGGACTCTACGAGCAGTACTTC. The J gene is TRBJ2-7, the V gene TRBV6-6; 9 nucleotides match TRBD1. Germline CDR1 reads MNHNY; CDR2 reads SVGAGI (reference sequence). The ends lost 2 bases at V and 3 bases at J; junction bases unmatched: 5. CDR3 length: 15 residues.

The CDR3 coding sequence is TGTGCCAGCAGTTTATTATTTACAGGGGCGGGCACCGGGGAGCTGTTTTTT. Its translation is CASSLLFTGAGTGELFF. The gene calls are TRBV27 and TRBJ2-2; TRBD1 matches at 7 bases. From germline, CDR1 is MNHEY and CDR2 SMNVEV (reference sequence). Unmatched junction bases numbered 9, after V lost 1 base and J lost 4 bases. This CDR3 has 17 amino acids.

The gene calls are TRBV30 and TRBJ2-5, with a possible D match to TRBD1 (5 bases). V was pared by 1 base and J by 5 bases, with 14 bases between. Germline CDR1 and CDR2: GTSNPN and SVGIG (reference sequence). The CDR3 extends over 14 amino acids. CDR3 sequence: CAWSGKGMSETQYF. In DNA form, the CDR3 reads TGTGCCTGGAGTGGAAAGGGGATGTCGGAGACCCAGTACTTC.

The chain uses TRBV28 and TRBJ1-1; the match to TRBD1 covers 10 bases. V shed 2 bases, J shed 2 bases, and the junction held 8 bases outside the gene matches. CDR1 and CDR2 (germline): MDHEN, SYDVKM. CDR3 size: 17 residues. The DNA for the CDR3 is TGTGCCAGCAGTTTAGTCGGGACAGGGGTTCTCAACACTGAAGCTTTCTTT. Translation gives CASSLVGTGVLNTEAFF.

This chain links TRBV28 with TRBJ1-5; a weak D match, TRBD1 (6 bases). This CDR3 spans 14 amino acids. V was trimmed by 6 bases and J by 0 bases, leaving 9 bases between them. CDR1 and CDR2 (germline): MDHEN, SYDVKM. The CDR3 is CASSQDSSNQPQHF. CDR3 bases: TGTGCCAGCAGCCAGGACAGTAGCAATCAGCCCCAGCATTTT.

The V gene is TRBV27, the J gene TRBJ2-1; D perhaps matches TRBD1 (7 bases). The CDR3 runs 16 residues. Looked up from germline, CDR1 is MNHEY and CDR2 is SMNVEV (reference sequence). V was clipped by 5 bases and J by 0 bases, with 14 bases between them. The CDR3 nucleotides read TGTGCCAGCAGTGGGAGGTGGGACAGCTCCTACAATGAGCAGTTCTTC. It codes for CASSGRWDSSYNEQFF.